This record concerns one TCR beta chain sequence. No antigen is known for it. These data come from a study of OX40 agonist ivuxolimab in advanced cancers. Study results and caveats: In the 0.1 to 3.0 mg/kg range, CD4+ and CD8+ blood T cells had expanded clonally by week 6.

V lost 4 bases and J lost 5; bases outside the gene matches: 4. The germline V gene encodes CDR1 SGDLS and CDR2 YYNGEE. The CDR3 is 13 residues long. The repertoire was sequenced with immunoSEQ multiplex PCR; TCRdb's copy has only in-frame clones and lacks some. Of over 35,000 clones detected, about 82% appear once; the ten largest clones hold 20% to 25%. This clonotype was sampled from an adult with an advanced solid tumor such as melanoma, head and neck, liver or kidney cancer. This sample comprised CD4+ or CD8+ T cells sorted from blood, obtained in a trial of the OX40 agonist ivuxolimab. The chain links TRBV9 to TRBJ2-5, with 8 nucleotides matching TRBD2. CDR3 protein: CASSPSGSETQYF. Written as DNA, the CDR3 is TGTGCCAGCAGCCCCAGCGGGAGCGAGACCCAGTACTTC.